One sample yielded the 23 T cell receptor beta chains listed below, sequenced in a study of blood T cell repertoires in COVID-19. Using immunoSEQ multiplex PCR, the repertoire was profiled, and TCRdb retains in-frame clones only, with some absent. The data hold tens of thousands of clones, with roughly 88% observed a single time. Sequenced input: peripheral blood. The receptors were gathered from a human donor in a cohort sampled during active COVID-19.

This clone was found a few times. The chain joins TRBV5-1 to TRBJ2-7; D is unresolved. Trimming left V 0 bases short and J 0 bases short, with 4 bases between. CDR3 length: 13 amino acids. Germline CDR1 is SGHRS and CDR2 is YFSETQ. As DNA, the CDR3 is TGCGCCAGCAGCTTGGCTAGCTCCTACGAGCAGTACTTC. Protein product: CASSLASSYEQYF.

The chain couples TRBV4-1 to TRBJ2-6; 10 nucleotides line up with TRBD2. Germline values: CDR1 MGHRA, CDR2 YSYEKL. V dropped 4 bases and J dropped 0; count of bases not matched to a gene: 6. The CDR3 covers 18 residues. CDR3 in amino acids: CASSRLAGVPSGANVLTF. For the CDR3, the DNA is TGCGCCAGCAGCCGACTAGCGGGCGTACCCTCTGGGGCCAACGTCCTGACTTTC.

CDR3 loop: CATATGANEQFF. Written as DNA, the CDR3 is TGTGCCACCGCGACAGGGGCCAATGAGCAGTTCTTC. The chain carries TRBV7-6 and TRBJ2-1; the match to TRBD1 covers 8 bases. This CDR3 contains 12 residues. Germline CDR1 is SGHVS and CDR2 is FNYEAQ. After removal of 10 bases from V and 6 bases from J, the junction contained 5 bases not matched to a gene.

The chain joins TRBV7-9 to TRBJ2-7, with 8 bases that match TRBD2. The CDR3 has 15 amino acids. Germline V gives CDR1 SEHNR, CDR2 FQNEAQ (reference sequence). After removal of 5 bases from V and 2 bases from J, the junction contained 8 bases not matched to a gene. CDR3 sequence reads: CASSPAGLGTYEQYF. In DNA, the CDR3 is TGTGCCAGCAGCCCAGCGGGACTAGGGACCTACGAGCAGTACTTC.

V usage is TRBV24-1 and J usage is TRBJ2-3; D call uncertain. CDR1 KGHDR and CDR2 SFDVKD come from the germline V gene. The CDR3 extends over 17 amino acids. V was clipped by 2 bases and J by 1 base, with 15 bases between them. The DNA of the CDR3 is TGTGCCACCAGTGATTCAAAGCGCACACACGGCACAGATACGCAGTATTTT. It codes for CATSDSKRTHGTDTQYF.

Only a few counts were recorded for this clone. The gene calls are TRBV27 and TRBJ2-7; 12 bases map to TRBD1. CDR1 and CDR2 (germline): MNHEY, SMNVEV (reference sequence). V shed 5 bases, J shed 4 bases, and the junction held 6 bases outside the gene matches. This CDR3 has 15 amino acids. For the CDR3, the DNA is TGTGCCAGCAGTCCGGGGACAGGGGGCGTGTACGAGCAGTACTTC. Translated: CASSPGTGGVYEQYF.

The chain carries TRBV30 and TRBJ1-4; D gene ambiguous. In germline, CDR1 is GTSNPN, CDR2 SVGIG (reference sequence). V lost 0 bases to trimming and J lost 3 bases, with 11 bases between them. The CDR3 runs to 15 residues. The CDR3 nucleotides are TGTGCCTGGAGTGTACCTGACTATGCTAATGAAAAACTGTTTTTT. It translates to CAWSVPDYANEKLFF.

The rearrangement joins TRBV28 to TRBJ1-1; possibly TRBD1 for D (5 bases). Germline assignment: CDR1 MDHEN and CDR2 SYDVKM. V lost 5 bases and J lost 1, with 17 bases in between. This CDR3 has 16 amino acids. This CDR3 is CASSGAGEGPNTEAFF. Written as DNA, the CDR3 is TGTGCCAGCAGTGGGGCCGGGGAGGGGCCGAACACTGAAGCTTTCTTT.

The CDR3 loop is CASSQDNQGVIYEQYF. In DNA form, the CDR3 reads TGTGCCAGCAGCCAAGACAACCAAGGGGTTATCTACGAGCAGTACTTC. The chain recombines TRBV3-1 (or the pseudogene TRBV3-2) with TRBJ2-7, with D perhaps matching TRBD1 (5 bases). Trimming stripped 0 bases from V and 3 bases from J, with 15 bases between. The CDR3 runs 16 residues. Germline loops: CDR1 LGHDT, CDR2 YNNKEL (reference sequence).

The DNA of the CDR3 is TGTGCCAGCAGTGGAGAACAGGGGGCTCAGATCAATCAGCCCCAGCATTTT. Amino acids: CASSGEQGAQINQPQHF. The V gene is TRBV2, the J gene TRBJ1-5, with 9 bases matching TRBD1. V dropped 4 bases and J dropped 3; count of bases not matched to a gene: 10. The length of the CDR3 is 17 residues. From germline, CDR1 is SNHLY and CDR2 FYNNEI.

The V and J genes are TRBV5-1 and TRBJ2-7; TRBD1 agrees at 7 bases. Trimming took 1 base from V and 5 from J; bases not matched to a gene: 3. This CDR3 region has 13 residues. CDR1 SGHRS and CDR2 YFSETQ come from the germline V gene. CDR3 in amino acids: CASSLNRGDEQYF. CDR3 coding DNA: TGCGCCAGCAGCTTGAACAGGGGCGACGAGCAGTACTTC.

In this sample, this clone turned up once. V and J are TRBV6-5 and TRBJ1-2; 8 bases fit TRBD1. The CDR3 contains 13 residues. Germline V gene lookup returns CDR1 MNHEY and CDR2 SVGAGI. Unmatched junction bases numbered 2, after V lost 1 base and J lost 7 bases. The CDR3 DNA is TGTGCCAGCAGTTACTGGCAGGGGGCTGGCTACACCTTC. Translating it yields CASSYWQGAGYTF.

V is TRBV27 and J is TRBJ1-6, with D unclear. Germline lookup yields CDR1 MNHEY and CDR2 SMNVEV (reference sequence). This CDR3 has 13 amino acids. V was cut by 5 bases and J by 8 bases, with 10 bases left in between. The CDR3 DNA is TGTGCCAGCAGTCCCCGCCGGGATTCACCCCTCCACTTT. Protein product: CASSPRRDSPLHF.

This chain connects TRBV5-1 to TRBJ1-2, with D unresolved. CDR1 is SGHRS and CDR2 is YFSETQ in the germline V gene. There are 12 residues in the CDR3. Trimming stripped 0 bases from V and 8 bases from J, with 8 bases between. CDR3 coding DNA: TGCGCCAGCAGCTTGGGCGGGGAAGGCTACACCTTC. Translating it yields CASSLGGEGYTF. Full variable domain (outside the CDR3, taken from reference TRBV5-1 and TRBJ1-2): KAGVTQTPRYLIKTRGQQVTLSCSPISGHRSVSWYQQTPGQGLQFLFEYFSETQRNKGNFPGRFSGRQFSNSRSEMNVSTLELGDSALYLCASSLGGEGYTFGSGTRLTVV.

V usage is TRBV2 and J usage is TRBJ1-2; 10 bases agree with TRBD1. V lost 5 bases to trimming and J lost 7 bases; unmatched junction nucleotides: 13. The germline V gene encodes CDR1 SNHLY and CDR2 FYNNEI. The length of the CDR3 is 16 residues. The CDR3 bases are TGTGCCAGCAGTCCCGGCTCGGGACAGGGGACATTTGGCTACACCTTC. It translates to CASSPGSGQGTFGYTF.

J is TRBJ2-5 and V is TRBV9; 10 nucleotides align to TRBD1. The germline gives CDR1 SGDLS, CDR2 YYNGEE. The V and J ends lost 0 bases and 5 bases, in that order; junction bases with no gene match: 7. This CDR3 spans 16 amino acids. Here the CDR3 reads CASSVAPTGGRETQYF. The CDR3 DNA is TGTGCCAGCAGCGTAGCGCCGACAGGGGGCCGGGAGACCCAGTACTTC.

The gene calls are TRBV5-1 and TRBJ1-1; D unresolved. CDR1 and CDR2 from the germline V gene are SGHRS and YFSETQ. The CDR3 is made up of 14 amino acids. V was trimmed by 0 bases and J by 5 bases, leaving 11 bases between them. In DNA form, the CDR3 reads TGCGCCAGCAGCTTGGATATGGGCGGGACTGAAGCTTTCTTT. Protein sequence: CASSLDMGGTEAFF.

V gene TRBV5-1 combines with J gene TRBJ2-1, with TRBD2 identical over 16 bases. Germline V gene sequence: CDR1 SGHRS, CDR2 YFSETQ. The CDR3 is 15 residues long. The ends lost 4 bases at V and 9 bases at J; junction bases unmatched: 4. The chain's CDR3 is CASSPGLAGGREQFF. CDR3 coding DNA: TGCGCCAGCAGCCCGGGACTAGCGGGGGGGCGTGAGCAGTTCTTC.

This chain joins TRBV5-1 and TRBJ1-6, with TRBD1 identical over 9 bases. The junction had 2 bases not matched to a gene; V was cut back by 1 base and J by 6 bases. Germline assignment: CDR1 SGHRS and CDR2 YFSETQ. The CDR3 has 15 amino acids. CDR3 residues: CASSLQGQGNSPLHF. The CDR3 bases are TGCGCCAGCAGCTTGCAGGGACAGGGTAATTCACCCCTCCACTTT.

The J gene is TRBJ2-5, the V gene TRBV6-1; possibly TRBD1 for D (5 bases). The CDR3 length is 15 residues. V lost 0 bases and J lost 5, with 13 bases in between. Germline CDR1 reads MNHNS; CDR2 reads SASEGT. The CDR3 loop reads CASSEAVAGRETQYF. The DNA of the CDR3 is TGTGCCAGCAGTGAAGCGGTGGCAGGGCGGGAGACCCAGTACTTC.

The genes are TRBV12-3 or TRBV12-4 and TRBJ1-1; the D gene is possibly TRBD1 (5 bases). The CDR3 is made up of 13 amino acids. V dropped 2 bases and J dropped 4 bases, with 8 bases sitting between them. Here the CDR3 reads CASSLNRPTEAFF. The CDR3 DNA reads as TGTGCCAGCAGTTTAAACAGGCCCACTGAAGCTTTCTTT.

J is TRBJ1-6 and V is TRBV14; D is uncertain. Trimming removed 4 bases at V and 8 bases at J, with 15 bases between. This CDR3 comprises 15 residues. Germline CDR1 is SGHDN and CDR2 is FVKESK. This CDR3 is CASSLGNGVYSPLHF. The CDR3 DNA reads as TGTGCCAGCAGCCTCGGGAACGGGGTTTATTCACCCCTCCACTTT.

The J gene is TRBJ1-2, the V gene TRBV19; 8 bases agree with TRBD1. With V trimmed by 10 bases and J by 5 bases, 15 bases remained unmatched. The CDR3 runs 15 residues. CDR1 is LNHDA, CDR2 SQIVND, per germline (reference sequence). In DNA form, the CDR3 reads TGTGCCACTAGGGAAAGGACAGGGCTCGGGTATGGCTACACCTTC. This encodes CATRERTGLGYGYTF.